Listed below are T cell receptor beta chains from one sample, sequenced in a study of control samples from healthy donors and cancer patients. Profiling relied on immunoSEQ multiplex PCR, and the TCRdb table lists in-frame clones only, not all of them. Seen here are some 70,000 clones, 75% to 85% observed once, and the top ten hold 15% to 18%. The sequencing input was blood. The origin of the receptors is a man in his 60s in good health. The conserved cysteine and the conserved F or W are not part of the CDR3 here. Each record gives: D gene, V gene, J gene, CDR3 protein. A D gene is named only where the DNA matches it firmly.

d_call: TRBD1
v_call: TRBV5-1
j_call: TRBJ2-5
cdr3_aa: ASSDRGETQY

d_call: .
v_call: TRBV6-5
j_call: TRBJ2-5
cdr3_aa: ATPGVLGETQY

d_call: .
v_call: TRBV5-6
j_call: TRBJ2-1
cdr3_aa: ASSFQNEQF

d_call: TRBD1
v_call: TRBV18
j_call: TRBJ2-1
cdr3_aa: ASSPGDRDNEQF

d_call: .
v_call: TRBV27
j_call: TRBJ2-5
cdr3_aa: ASSVGVSPSSETQY

d_call: .
v_call: TRBV5-1
j_call: TRBJ1-1
cdr3_aa: ASSSLGETEAF

d_call: .
v_call: TRBV12-3/TRBV12-4
j_call: TRBJ2-7
cdr3_aa: ASSTGDSYEQY

d_call: TRBD2
v_call: TRBV4-2
j_call: TRBJ2-5
cdr3_aa: ASSQVEAGGRETQY

d_call: .
v_call: TRBV2
j_call: TRBJ2-2
cdr3_aa: ARGFQGKDHGELF

d_call: TRBD2
v_call: TRBV9
j_call: TRBJ2-3
cdr3_aa: ASSDSGRALDTQY

d_call: TRBD1
v_call: TRBV4-2
j_call: TRBJ1-2
cdr3_aa: ASSQGTGASYGYT

d_call: TRBD1
v_call: TRBV11-2
j_call: TRBJ2-1
cdr3_aa: ASSLGGGLSSYNEQF

d_call: TRBD1
v_call: TRBV5-1
j_call: TRBJ1-2
cdr3_aa: ASSIGTGGFDGYT

d_call: .
v_call: TRBV12-3/TRBV12-4
j_call: TRBJ2-7
cdr3_aa: ASSLAASYEQY

d_call: .
v_call: TRBV4-3
j_call: TRBJ1-4
cdr3_aa: ASSQDYGTTNEKLF

d_call: TRBD1
v_call: TRBV5-1
j_call: TRBJ2-7
cdr3_aa: ASSSTGGAGEQY

d_call: TRBD1
v_call: TRBV19
j_call: TRBJ2-5
cdr3_aa: ASAGGGEGETQY

d_call: .
v_call: TRBV9
j_call: TRBJ2-2
cdr3_aa: ASSVETQNTGELF

d_call: .
v_call: TRBV5-6
j_call: TRBJ2-7
cdr3_aa: ASSSTATPWPYEQY

d_call: .
v_call: TRBV27
j_call: TRBJ2-3
cdr3_aa: ASSPLEADTQY

d_call: .
v_call: TRBV15
j_call: TRBJ1-3
cdr3_aa: ATSRTGAAGNTIY

d_call: .
v_call: TRBV6-2/TRBV6-3
j_call: TRBJ1-2
cdr3_aa: ASSYADRLSYGYT

d_call: .
v_call: TRBV18
j_call: TRBJ2-1
cdr3_aa: ASSPVAGERSYNEQF

d_call: .
v_call: TRBV7-6
j_call: TRBJ2-2
cdr3_aa: ASSSPGPTGRGELF

d_call: .
v_call: TRBV21-1
j_call: TRBJ1-5
cdr3_aa: ASRARWEGQPQH

d_call: .
v_call: TRBV28
j_call: TRBJ2-6
cdr3_aa: ASCTPAGANVLT

d_call: .
v_call: TRBV19
j_call: TRBJ2-2
cdr3_aa: ASSIGQTNTGELF

d_call: TRBD2
v_call: TRBV19
j_call: TRBJ2-7
cdr3_aa: ASTPRGGDSYEQY

d_call: .
v_call: TRBV24-1
j_call: TRBJ1-5
cdr3_aa: ATSDSNQPQH

d_call: TRBD1
v_call: TRBV28
j_call: TRBJ1-1
cdr3_aa: ASSSGQPNTEAF

d_call: .
v_call: TRBV28
j_call: TRBJ2-5
cdr3_aa: AAGWKGTGLQETQY

d_call: .
v_call: TRBV19
j_call: TRBJ1-5
cdr3_aa: ASSNRTTGARNQPQH

d_call: .
v_call: TRBV18
j_call: TRBJ1-5
cdr3_aa: ASSPSQSSPQH